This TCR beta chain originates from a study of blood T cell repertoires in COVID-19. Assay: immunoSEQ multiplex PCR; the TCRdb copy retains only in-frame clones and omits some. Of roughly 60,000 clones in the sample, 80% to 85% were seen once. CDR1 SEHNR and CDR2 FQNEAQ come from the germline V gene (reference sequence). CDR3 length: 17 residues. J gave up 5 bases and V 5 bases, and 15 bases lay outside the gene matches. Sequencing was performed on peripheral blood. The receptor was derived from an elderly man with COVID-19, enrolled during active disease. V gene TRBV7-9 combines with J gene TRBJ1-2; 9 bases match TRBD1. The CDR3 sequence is CASSPQSTGGPGYGYTF. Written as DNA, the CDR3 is TGTGCCAGCAGCCCCCAGTCCACAGGGGGCCCCGGGTATGGCTACACCTTC.